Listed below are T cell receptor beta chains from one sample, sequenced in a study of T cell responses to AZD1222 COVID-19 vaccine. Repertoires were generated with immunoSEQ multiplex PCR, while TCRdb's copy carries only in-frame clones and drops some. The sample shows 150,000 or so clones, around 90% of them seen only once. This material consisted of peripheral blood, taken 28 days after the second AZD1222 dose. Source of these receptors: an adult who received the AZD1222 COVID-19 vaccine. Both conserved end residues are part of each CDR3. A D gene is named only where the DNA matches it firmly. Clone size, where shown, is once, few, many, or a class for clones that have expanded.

CDR3 DNA: TGTGCCAGCAGCCCCGGACAGGTCGAAGGTGAAAAACTGTTTTTT; CDR3 protein: CASSPGQVEGEKLFF; V gene: TRBV7-3; J gene: TRBJ1-4; D gene: TRBD1; clone size: .
CDR3 DNA: TGTGCCAGCAGTGCTGTAGCGGGGGGGAGAGATACGCAGTATTTT; CDR3 protein: CASSAVAGGRDTQYF; V gene: TRBV6-4; J gene: TRBJ2-3; D gene: TRBD2; clone size: .
CDR3 DNA: TGTGCCAGCAGCCAGACAGCGAACACCGGGGAGCTGTTTTTT; CDR3 protein: CASSQTANTGELFF; V gene: TRBV3-1/TRBV3-2; J gene: TRBJ2-2; D gene: .; clone size: .
CDR3 DNA: TGTGCCAGCAGCCAAGAACGCCTAGCGGGGGGTACGAGCACAGATACGCAGTATTTT; CDR3 protein: CASSQERLAGGTSTDTQYF; V gene: TRBV4-2; J gene: TRBJ2-3; D gene: TRBD2; clone size: .
CDR3 DNA: TGTGCCAGCAGCTTAGCCCTAGTAGTGTCAGATACGCAGTATTTT; CDR3 protein: CASSLALVVSDTQYF; V gene: TRBV7-2; J gene: TRBJ2-3; D gene: .; clone size: .
CDR3 DNA: TGTGCCAGCAGCTTCGGGGGGGGCTCCTACAATGAGCAGTTCTTC; CDR3 protein: CASSFGGGSYNEQFF; V gene: TRBV7-2; J gene: TRBJ2-1; D gene: TRBD2; clone size: .
CDR3 DNA: TGTGCCAGCAGCTTAGCGGGTCGGCGGCCGACCCACACCTTC; CDR3 protein: CASSLAGRRPTHTF; V gene: TRBV11-3; J gene: TRBJ1-2; D gene: .; clone size: .
CDR3 DNA: TGTGCCAGTGCCCGCAAGACTAGCGGGATTCGGTACGAGCAGTTCTTC; CDR3 protein: CASARKTSGIRYEQFF; V gene: TRBV5-4; J gene: TRBJ2-1; D gene: TRBD2; clone size: .
CDR3 DNA: TGCGCCAGCAGCCGCGGACAGGGGCCTAATCAGCCCCAGCATTTT; CDR3 protein: CASSRGQGPNQPQHF; V gene: TRBV4-1; J gene: TRBJ1-5; D gene: TRBD1; clone size: .
CDR3 DNA: TGTGCCAGCAGTTCCTGGGGTAACACTGAAGCTTTCTTT; CDR3 protein: CASSSWGNTEAFF; V gene: TRBV27; J gene: TRBJ1-1; D gene: .; clone size: .
CDR3 DNA: TGTGCCAGCAGCCAAAAGCCCGCAGCCCATAGCAATCAGCCCCAGCATTTT; CDR3 protein: CASSQKPAAHSNQPQHF; V gene: TRBV3-1/TRBV3-2; J gene: TRBJ1-5; D gene: .; clone size: once
CDR3 DNA: TGTGCCAGCAGCCGGGTCAGCAATCAGCCCCAGCATTTT; CDR3 protein: CASSRVSNQPQHF; V gene: TRBV6-5; J gene: TRBJ1-5; D gene: .; clone size: once
CDR3 DNA: TGTGCCAGCAGTAAACAGGGGCGGAACACTGAAGCTTTCTTT; CDR3 protein: CASSKQGRNTEAFF; V gene: TRBV6-5; J gene: TRBJ1-1; D gene: TRBD1; clone size: .
CDR3 DNA: TGTGCCAGCAGTAAGGGGCGTTCAGGAAACACCATATATTTT; CDR3 protein: CASSKGRSGNTIYF; V gene: TRBV9; J gene: TRBJ1-3; D gene: .; clone size: .
CDR3 DNA: TGTGCCAGCTCACCAAGCGCCGGCGGCACAGATACGCAGTATTTT; CDR3 protein: CASSPSAGGTDTQYF; V gene: TRBV18; J gene: TRBJ2-3; D gene: .; clone size: .
CDR3 DNA: TGTGCCAGCAGGGACAGGGACTACGAGCAGTACTTC; CDR3 protein: CASRDRDYEQYF; V gene: TRBV6-5; J gene: TRBJ2-7; D gene: TRBD1; clone size: .
CDR3 DNA: TGTGCCAGCAGCCTGTTTTCTGCTGAAGGGGGCACCATATATTTT; CDR3 protein: CASSLFSAEGGTIYF; V gene: TRBV7-8; J gene: TRBJ1-3; D gene: .; clone size: .
CDR3 DNA: TGTGCCAGCAGTGAAGGACGAACCCAAGAGACCCAGTACTTC; CDR3 protein: CASSEGRTQETQYF; V gene: TRBV6-1; J gene: TRBJ2-5; D gene: .; clone size: .
CDR3 DNA: TGTGCCAGCCCCCCGGCCGGGGGCTCTGGAAACACCATATATTTT; CDR3 protein: CASPPAGGSGNTIYF; V gene: TRBV6-5; J gene: TRBJ1-3; D gene: .; clone size: .
CDR3 DNA: TGTGCCAGCAGCAAAGACCAACAAGCAGCCAAAAACATTCAGTACTTC; CDR3 protein: CASSKDQQAAKNIQYF; V gene: TRBV21-1; J gene: TRBJ2-4; D gene: .; clone size: .
CDR3 DNA: TGTGCCAGCAGTTACTCGGCGAACAGCCCCACAGATACGCAGTATTTT; CDR3 protein: CASSYSANSPTDTQYF; V gene: TRBV6-5; J gene: TRBJ2-3; D gene: .; clone size: .
CDR3 DNA: TGTGCCAGTAGTGGGGGACATCAGCCCCAGCATTTT; CDR3 protein: CASSGGHQPQHF; V gene: TRBV19; J gene: TRBJ1-5; D gene: .; clone size: .
CDR3 DNA: TGTGCCAGCAGCTTAGAAGCATGGCTAGCGGCAGAGACCCAGTACTTC; CDR3 protein: CASSLEAWLAAETQYF; V gene: TRBV7-9; J gene: TRBJ2-5; D gene: TRBD2; clone size: .
CDR3 DNA: TGTGCCAGTAGTCCCCGACTACGACATGGGGAGCTGTTTTTT; CDR3 protein: CASSPRLRHGELFF; V gene: TRBV19; J gene: TRBJ2-2; D gene: .; clone size: .
CDR3 DNA: TGTGCCAGCAGACGGGACAGCCAACTTTTCACTGAAGCTTTCTTT; CDR3 protein: CASRRDSQLFTEAFF; V gene: TRBV7-9; J gene: TRBJ1-1; D gene: TRBD1; clone size: .
CDR3 DNA: TGTGCCAGCAGTCGGGCAGGCACTGGGGAGCAGTACTTC; CDR3 protein: CASSRAGTGEQYF; V gene: TRBV7-3; J gene: TRBJ2-7; D gene: .; clone size: .
CDR3 DNA: TGCGCCAGCAGCTTCTGGGGGGAGGACACCGGGGAGCTGTTTTTT; CDR3 protein: CASSFWGEDTGELFF; V gene: TRBV5-1; J gene: TRBJ2-2; D gene: .; clone size: .
CDR3 DNA: TGCGCCAGCAGCTTGGATCCTCAGAACACTGAAGCTTTCTTT; CDR3 protein: CASSLDPQNTEAFF; V gene: TRBV5-1; J gene: TRBJ1-1; D gene: .; clone size: .
CDR3 DNA: TGTGCCAGCCGGAGGGCAGGGACGATTTCTAACACTGAAGCTTTCTTT; CDR3 protein: CASRRAGTISNTEAFF; V gene: TRBV7-9; J gene: TRBJ1-1; D gene: .; clone size: once
CDR3 DNA: TGTGCCAGCAGCCCCCAGACAGGGTGGGCCACTGAAGCTTTCTTT; CDR3 protein: CASSPQTGWATEAFF; V gene: TRBV14; J gene: TRBJ1-1; D gene: TRBD1; clone size: .
CDR3 DNA: TGTGCCTGGAGTCCTCAATGGAATGAGCAGTTCTTC; CDR3 protein: CAWSPQWNEQFF; V gene: TRBV30; J gene: TRBJ2-1; D gene: .; clone size: .
CDR3 DNA: TGTGCCAGCAGCGCCGACAGCTACGAGCAGTACTTC; CDR3 protein: CASSADSYEQYF; V gene: TRBV11-3; J gene: TRBJ2-7; D gene: .; clone size: once
CDR3 DNA: TGTGCCAGCAGCCAAGGGACTGCGAACACTGAAGCTTTCTTT; CDR3 protein: CASSQGTANTEAFF; V gene: TRBV3-1/TRBV3-2; J gene: TRBJ1-1; D gene: .; clone size: .
CDR3 DNA: TGCGCCAGCAGAGGGGGCCCTGGCTCCCAAGAGACCCAGTACTTC; CDR3 protein: CASRGGPGSQETQYF; V gene: TRBV5-1; J gene: TRBJ2-5; D gene: TRBD1; clone size: .
CDR3 DNA: TGTGCCAGCAGCCCGATCCCTCAACAGGTGGGGCCAGACCCATATGGCTACACCTTC; CDR3 protein: CASSPIPQQVGPDPYGYTF; V gene: TRBV7-3; J gene: TRBJ1-2; D gene: .; clone size: .
CDR3 DNA: TGTGCCATCAGTGATCACGGAGCAGCTACGAACACTGAAGCTTTCTTT; CDR3 protein: CAISDHGAATNTEAFF; V gene: TRBV10-3; J gene: TRBJ1-1; D gene: .; clone size: .
CDR3 DNA: TGCAGTGCTAGTAAGGCCGCGGGTGGAGAGACCCAGTACTTC; CDR3 protein: CSASKAAGGETQYF; V gene: TRBV20-1; J gene: TRBJ2-5; D gene: .; clone size: .
CDR3 DNA: TGCAGCTCCTATGGCCGGGAGGGTATCAATGAGCAGTTCTTC; CDR3 protein: CSSYGREGINEQFF; V gene: TRBV29-1; J gene: TRBJ2-1; D gene: TRBD2; clone size: .
CDR3 DNA: TGCGCCAGCAGTCGGCCTGACGGCCAGGCTTTCTTT; CDR3 protein: CASSRPDGQAFF; V gene: TRBV5-1; J gene: TRBJ1-1; D gene: .; clone size: .
CDR3 DNA: TGTGCCAGCAGTTTAGGGACAGGGTCTTCTGATACGCAGTATTTT; CDR3 protein: CASSLGTGSSDTQYF; V gene: TRBV27; J gene: TRBJ2-3; D gene: TRBD1; clone size: .
CDR3 DNA: TGTGCCAGCAGCTTAGCCGGGACTAGCGACACCGGGGAGCTGTTTTTT; CDR3 protein: CASSLAGTSDTGELFF; V gene: TRBV7-3; J gene: TRBJ2-2; D gene: TRBD2; clone size: .
CDR3 DNA: TGCGCCAGCAGTCATTGCTGGGTGGCCACTGAAGCTTTCTTT; CDR3 protein: CASSHCWVATEAFF; V gene: TRBV23-1; J gene: TRBJ1-1; D gene: .; clone size: .
CDR3 DNA: TGTGCCTGGAGTAACACCTACGAGCAGTACTTC; CDR3 protein: CAWSNTYEQYF; V gene: TRBV30; J gene: TRBJ2-7; D gene: .; clone size: .
CDR3 DNA: TGTGCCAGCATCCCCACTAGCGGGAGAAAAGAGACCCAGTACTTC; CDR3 protein: CASIPTSGRKETQYF; V gene: TRBV2; J gene: TRBJ2-5; D gene: TRBD2; clone size: .
CDR3 DNA: TGTGCCTGGAGTACCGGACAGTTGAACACTGAAGCTTTCTTT; CDR3 protein: CAWSTGQLNTEAFF; V gene: TRBV30; J gene: TRBJ1-1; D gene: .; clone size: .
CDR3 DNA: TGTGCCAGCAGTGAGTATCCAGGACTAGTCACAGATACGCAGTATTTT; CDR3 protein: CASSEYPGLVTDTQYF; V gene: TRBV6-4; J gene: TRBJ2-3; D gene: TRBD2; clone size: .
CDR3 DNA: TGTGCCAGCAGCCGGGACAGGGGGCTCTACAATGAGCAGTTCTTC; CDR3 protein: CASSRDRGLYNEQFF; V gene: TRBV11-1; J gene: TRBJ2-1; D gene: TRBD1; clone size: .
CDR3 DNA: TGTGCCAGCAGCGTGTTGGGCAGGGCAGACACAGATACGCAGTATTTT; CDR3 protein: CASSVLGRADTDTQYF; V gene: TRBV9; J gene: TRBJ2-3; D gene: .; clone size: few
CDR3 DNA: TGTGCCAGCTACCCCGACAGAGGCACGGAAGGCTACACCTTC; CDR3 protein: CASYPDRGTEGYTF; V gene: TRBV7-9; J gene: TRBJ1-2; D gene: .; clone size: .
CDR3 DNA: TGTGCCAGCAGCCAAGTCGGCGGGTCCTACGAGCAGTACTTC; CDR3 protein: CASSQVGGSYEQYF; V gene: TRBV3-1/TRBV3-2; J gene: TRBJ2-7; D gene: .; clone size: .
CDR3 DNA: TGTGCCAGCAAAGGCGTCTCCCTCACAGATACGCAGTATTTT; CDR3 protein: CASKGVSLTDTQYF; V gene: TRBV2; J gene: TRBJ2-3; D gene: .; clone size: few